Following are 22 T cell receptor beta chains from one sample sequenced in a study of identifying expanded T cells in peripheral blood. Profiling relied on immunoSEQ multiplex PCR, and the TCRdb table lists in-frame clones only, not all of them. The repertoire holds about 100,000 clones, with around 90% as singletons. Sequenced material: blood. All receptors derive from a person aged 18-70 years in good health.

In its sample, this clone was seen once. The CDR3 DNA reads TGTGCCAGTATCAATCGGGACAGCGTCTACGGCTACACCTTC. This codes for CASINRDSVYGYTF. This rearrangement joins TRBV19 to TRBJ1-2; 7 bases are a match to TRBD1. The CDR3 extends over 14 amino acids. Per the germline V gene, CDR1 is LNHDA and CDR2 is SQIVND (reference sequence). J gave up 8 bases and V 7 bases, and 13 bases lay outside the gene matches.

This rearrangement joins TRBV2 to TRBJ1-5; D uncertain. Trimming took 3 bases from V and 6 from J, leaving 9 bases between them. This CDR3 comprises 13 residues. Germline values: CDR1 SNHLY, CDR2 FYNNEI. Here the CDR3 reads CASSELGSQPQHF. The CDR3 coding sequence is TGTGCCAGCAGTGAGCTAGGGTCTCAGCCCCAGCATTTT.

This clone was counted once. The rearrangement uses TRBV12-5 and TRBJ1-2; D possibly corresponds to TRBD1 (6 bases). The germline gives CDR1 LGHNT, CDR2 FRNRAP. The ends were cut back, 5 bases at V and 3 bases at J, with 22 bases in the middle. The CDR3 contains 17 residues. The CDR3, as DNA: TGTGCTAGTGGTCTACGTCAGGGGCGAACTACGGACTATGGCTACACCTTC. Protein: CASGLRQGRTTDYGYTF.

The rearrangement uses TRBV19 and TRBJ1-2; tentatively, D is TRBD1 (5 bases). The germline CDR1 and CDR2 sequences are LNHDA and SQIVND (reference sequence). This CDR3 is 14 amino acids long. V gave up 3 bases and J gave up 4 bases, with 12 bases separating them. For the CDR3, the DNA is TGTGCCAGTAGTATGGAGTTAACAGGCTATGGCTACACCTTC. Translated, it gives CASSMELTGYGYTF.

V usage is TRBV13 and J usage is TRBJ2-5; D is perhaps TRBD1 or TRBD2 (5 bases each). CDR3 length equals 15 residues. V was shortened by 2 bases and J by 5 bases, with 15 bases between the two germline ends. Germline loops: CDR1 PRHDT, CDR2 FYEKMQ (reference sequence). CDR3 sequence reads: CASSLSVEGRETQYF. CDR3 DNA: TGTGCCAGCAGCTTATCGGTAGAGGGGCGGGAGACCCAGTACTTC.

The J gene is TRBJ2-5, the V gene TRBV5-1, with 9 bases that match TRBD2. Germline CDR1 SGHRS, CDR2 YFSETQ. The CDR3 length is 15 residues. V gave up 0 bases and J gave up 4 bases; unmatched junction bases: 4. The DNA of the CDR3 is TGCGCCAGCAGCTTGGGGAGTAGCGGGGGAGAGACCCAGTACTTC. Protein: CASSLGSSGGETQYF.

The chain couples TRBV6-1 to TRBJ1-1; D perhaps matches TRBD1 (5 bases). The V and J ends lost 3 bases and 6 bases respectively, with 11 bases between them. This CDR3 has 13 amino acids. Germline lookup yields CDR1 MNHNS and CDR2 SASEGT. CDR3 in DNA: TGTGCCAGCAGTGACAGGGCTGTCGCTGAAGCTTTCTTT. Its translation is CASSDRAVAEAFF.

The V call is TRBV29-1, the J call TRBJ1-1, with a weak D call TRBD1 (5 bases). The CDR3 is 14 residues long. The ends were cut back, 7 bases at V and 4 bases at J, with 19 bases in the middle. Germline CDR1 is SQVTM and CDR2 is ANQGSEA. The CDR3 spells CSAGWAARGTEAFF. The DNA for the CDR3 is TGCAGCGCCGGTTGGGCTGCGAGGGGCACTGAAGCTTTCTTT.

Here the CDR3 reads CASADRAGASGEEKLFF. The CDR3 DNA reads TGCGCCAGCGCCGATCGGGCAGGGGCTAGCGGGGAGGAAAAACTGTTTTTT. V and J are TRBV4-1 and TRBJ1-4, with a weak D call TRBD1 (6 bases). V lost 8 bases to trimming and J lost 8 bases, with 27 bases between them. This CDR3 spans 17 amino acids. The germline V gene encodes CDR1 MGHRA and CDR2 YSYEKL.

The chain carries TRBV18 and TRBJ1-5; D may be TRBD1 (6 bases). The CDR3 has 16 residues. The V and J ends lost 4 bases and 7 bases respectively, with 20 bases between them. CDR1 and CDR2 (germline): KGHSH, LQKENI. The CDR3 sequence: CASSLNTGKRMQPQHF. The CDR3 nucleotides are TGTGCCAGCTCACTTAATACAGGGAAAAGAATGCAGCCCCAGCATTTT.

The chain recombines TRBV19 with TRBJ2-5; the D call may be TRBD1 or TRBD2 (5 bases each). The CDR3 spans 14 residues. From germline, CDR1 is LNHDA and CDR2 SQIVND (reference sequence). V was shortened by 7 bases and J by 1 base, with 13 bases between the two germline ends. CDR3 bases: TGTGCCAGTACTCCTGGGGGTGGCCAAGAGACCCAGTACTTC. Translating gives CASTPGGGQETQYF.

The V gene is TRBV30, the J gene TRBJ2-7; D may correspond to TRBD1 or TRBD2 (6 bases each). The CDR3 loop spans 14 amino acids. CDR1 and CDR2 from the germline V gene are GTSNPN and SVGIG (reference sequence). Trimming removed 3 bases at V and 5 bases at J, with 17 bases between. The CDR3 sequence: CAWSSTQGGNEQYF. The CDR3 DNA follows: TGTGCCTGGAGCTCCACCCAAGGGGGGAACGAGCAGTACTTC.

V gene TRBV10-3 combines with J gene TRBJ1-6, with D possibly TRBD1 on 5 matching bases. V was trimmed by 5 bases and J by 7 bases, leaving 6 bases between them. Germline CDR1 reads ENHRY; CDR2 reads SYGVKD. The CDR3 totals 12 residues. Here the CDR3 DNA reads TGTGCCATCAGTCCAGGGAATTCACCCCTCCACTTT. Translating it yields CAISPGNSPLHF.

This chain joins TRBV5-1 and TRBJ1-4; a weak D match, TRBD1 (5 bases). Germline V gene data show CDR1 as SGHRS and CDR2 as YFSETQ. Trimming shortened V by 1 base and J by 8 bases, and 6 bases separated the two germline ends. The CDR3 is 12 residues long. The CDR3 sequence: CASSLNREKLFF. DNA for the CDR3: TGCGCCAGCAGCTTGAACAGGGAAAAACTGTTTTTT.

This rearrangement joins TRBV5-5 to TRBJ1-2; D is unclear. This CDR3 is 15 amino acids long. The germline V gene has CDR1 SGHKS and CDR2 YYEKEE (reference sequence). Trimming removed 4 bases at V and 4 bases at J, with 17 bases between. This chain's CDR3 is CASSLFAVSSYGYTF. The CDR3 nucleotides read TGTGCCAGCAGCCTTTTCGCGGTTTCCAGCTATGGCTACACCTTC.

The chain joins TRBV5-4 to TRBJ2-7; the D gene is possibly TRBD1 (8 bases). V lost 9 bases and J 1 base, leaving 17 bases between the germline ends. This CDR3 spans 14 amino acids. CDR1 is SGHNT and CDR2 is YYREEE in the germline V gene (reference sequence). The CDR3 coding sequence is TGTGCCACCAAAATACAGGGGGGGTCCTACGAGCAGTACTTC. This encodes CATKIQGGSYEQYF.

This clone was recorded once. Here the CDR3 DNA reads TGTGCCAGCAGCCCTGGTGGGGCGAACACTGAAGCTTTCTTT. Encoded protein: CASSPGGANTEAFF. The chain uses TRBV7-9 and TRBJ1-1, with D tentatively TRBD1 (5 bases). Trimming shortened V by 5 bases and J by 1 base, and 11 bases separated the two germline ends. Germline CDR1 SEHNR, CDR2 FQNEAQ (reference sequence). This CDR3 region has 14 residues.

This chain uses TRBV6-1 with TRBJ1-1; 8 nucleotides align to TRBD1. The CDR3 runs to 15 residues. With 4 bases clipped from V and 6 bases from J, the junction kept 10 bases outside the gene matches. Germline CDR1 and CDR2: MNHNS and SASEGT. The CDR3 sequence is CASSAGGRGRAEAFF. DNA of the CDR3: TGTGCCAGCAGTGCAGGGGGCCGGGGCAGGGCTGAAGCTTTCTTT.

There are a few counts of this clone. V gene TRBV4-3 combines with J gene TRBJ1-1; no definite D call. The V gene's germline CDR1 is LGHNA and CDR2 YSLEER. V lost 0 bases, J lost 9 bases, and 11 bases lay in between. The CDR3 runs to 13 residues. The CDR3 nucleotides are TGCGCCAGCAGCCAAGATAGGCAGGCTCAAGCTTTCTTT. Its translation is CASSQDRQAQAFF.

This chain uses TRBV7-6 with TRBJ1-4; perhaps TRBD1 as D (6 bases). Germline loops: CDR1 SGHVS, CDR2 FNYEAQ. Trimming cost V 3 bases and J 6 bases, with 11 bases left between them. CDR3 size: 14 residues. As DNA, the CDR3 is TGTGCCAGCAGCTTGGGGGGCGGAGATGAAAAACTGTTTTTT. Translated: CASSLGGGDEKLFF. The whole variable domain, filled in from reference TRBV7-6 and TRBJ1-4, reads GAGVSQSPRYKVTKRGQDVALRCDPISGHVSLYWYRQALGQGPEFLTYFNYEAQQDKSGLPNDRFSAERPEGSISTLTIQRTEQRDSAMYRCASSLGGGDEKLFFGSGTQLSVL.

The chain recombines TRBV7-9 with TRBJ2-1; TRBD1 matches 11 bases. CDR1 and CDR2 from the germline V gene are SEHNR and FQNEAQ (reference sequence). The junction had 12 bases not matched to a gene; V was cut back by 5 bases and J by 9 bases. The length of the CDR3 is 16 residues. The CDR3: CASSTHYGQGAGEQFF. The DNA for the CDR3 is TGTGCCAGCAGCACTCACTACGGACAGGGGGCAGGTGAGCAGTTCTTC.

The chain links TRBV18 to TRBJ1-1; D is undetermined. Deletions cut 6 bases from V and 7 bases from J, with 12 bases between. The CDR3 contains 12 residues. CDR1 and CDR2 from the germline V gene are KGHSH and LQKENI. The CDR3 DNA is TGTGCCAGCTCTATTGGGCCCGGTGAAGCTTTCTTT. Amino acids: CASSIGPGEAFF.